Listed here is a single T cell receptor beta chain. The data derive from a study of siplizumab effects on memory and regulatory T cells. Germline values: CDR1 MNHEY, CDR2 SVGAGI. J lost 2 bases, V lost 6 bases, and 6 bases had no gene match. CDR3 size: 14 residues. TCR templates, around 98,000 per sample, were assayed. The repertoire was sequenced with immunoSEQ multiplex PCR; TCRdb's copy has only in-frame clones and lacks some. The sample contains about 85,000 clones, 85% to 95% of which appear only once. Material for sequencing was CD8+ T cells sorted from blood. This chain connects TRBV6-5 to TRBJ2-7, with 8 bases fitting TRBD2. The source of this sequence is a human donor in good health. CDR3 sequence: CASRGAGEAYEQYF. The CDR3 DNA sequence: TGTGCCAGCAGGGGAGCGGGAGAAGCCTACGAGCAGTACTTC.